These 14 T cell receptor beta chains came from one sample sequenced in a study of metastatic and nonmetastatic thyroid tumors. Patients were all untreated before their thyroid surgery. TCRdb re-called the PCR reads via MiXCR. The table shows tens of thousands of clones, with about an eighth occurring only once. Material: blood. Source of these receptors: a female donor with papillary thyroid cancer or a benign thyroid nodule (not recorded which). Some clones in this sample may be carry-over from other donors' samples.

This clone came up many times. The chain's CDR3 is CASSQGGGRGADTQYF. The DNA of the CDR3 is TGTGCCAGCAGCCAAGGGGGCGGGAGAGGGGCAGATACGCAGTATTTT. This sequence joins TRBV3-1 and TRBJ2-3, with 7 bases that match TRBD2. Per the germline V gene, CDR1 is LGHDT and CDR2 is YNNKEL (reference sequence). With V trimmed by 1 base and J by 4 bases, 8 bases remained unmatched. The CDR3 covers 16 residues.

This clone was seen once. This chain links TRBV19 with TRBJ2-1; D unclear. This CDR3 is built from 15 residues. Germline CDR1 is LNHDA and CDR2 is SQIVND (reference sequence). V was cut by 3 bases and J by 9 bases, with 18 bases left in between. DNA of the CDR3: TGTGCCAGTAGTATGAGCTCTAACTCCTATTTTGAGCAGTTCTTC. Residues: CASSMSSNSYFEQFF.

The rearrangement joins TRBV20-1 to TRBJ2-3; 9 bases are shared with TRBD2. V was clipped by 5 bases and J by 5 bases; unmatched bases: 5. The CDR3 runs 13 residues. The germline V gene has CDR1 DFQATT and CDR2 SNEGSKA (reference sequence). The CDR3, as DNA: TGCAGTGCTCTGGGACTAGCAATAGATACGCAGTATTTT. Protein product: CSALGLAIDTQYF.

This clone was recorded many times. The V gene is TRBV2, the J gene TRBJ2-4; 14 bases map to TRBD2. Germline CDR1 and CDR2: SNHLY and FYNNEI. The J segment lost 6 bases and the V segment lost 10 bases, leaving 8 bases of the junction unmatched. The CDR3 consists of 15 residues. The CDR3 coding sequence is TGTGCCACACAACCGGGACTAGCGGGAGTAAACATTCAGTACTTC. Translation gives CATQPGLAGVNIQYF.

This clone came up many times. The rearrangement joins TRBV2 to TRBJ1-1; 7 positions match TRBD1. The CDR3 covers 13 residues. Germline values: CDR1 SNHLY, CDR2 FYNNEI. Trimming cost V 4 bases and J 4 bases; bases outside gene matches: 3. In nucleotides, the CDR3 is TGTGCCAGCAGTGCTTCAGGGGGCACTGAAGCTTTCTTT. Its protein product is CASSASGGTEAFF.

This clone has ten or more counts. This chain uses TRBV5-8 with TRBJ1-5; 7 bases match TRBD1. Germline V CDR1 and CDR2: SGHTS, YDEGEE. V trimming: 4 bases; J trimming: 2 bases; junction bases outside the gene matches: 3. The CDR3 is made up of 14 amino acids. Here the CDR3 reads CASSEDRGNQPQHF. The CDR3 DNA follows: TGTGCCAGCAGCGAAGACAGGGGCAATCAGCCCCAGCATTTT.

In this sample, this clone turned up many times. The chain employs TRBV12-3 or TRBV12-4 and TRBJ2-7; D tentatively fits TRBD1 or TRBD2 (5 bases each). This CDR3 is 14 amino acids long. Trimming removed 3 bases at V and 3 bases at J, with 12 bases between. CDR3 nucleotide sequence: TGTGCCAGCAGTTTGAGGGACGGCATCTACGAGCAGTACTTC. Protein sequence: CASSLRDGIYEQYF.

This clone showed up many times. The chain combines TRBV2 with TRBJ1-5, with 9 bases matching TRBD1. V shed 1 base, J shed 9 bases, and the junction held 7 bases outside the gene matches. Germline V gives CDR1 SNHLY, CDR2 FYNNEI. The length of the CDR3 is 15 residues. The chain's CDR3 is CASSEDRGRGRPQHF. The CDR3 DNA follows: TGTGCCAGCAGTGAAGACAGGGGGCGCGGTCGGCCCCAGCATTTT.

This clone has just a few counts. A much larger clone sits a single nucleotide away, making a read error possible. Distinct nucleotide sequences in the sample also encode this CDR3. V and J are TRBV19 and TRBJ2-7; D is unresolved. Germline V gene sequence: CDR1 LNHDA, CDR2 SQIVND (reference sequence). This CDR3 is built from 11 residues. V lost 5 bases, J lost 12 bases, and 14 bases lay in between. CDR3 loop: CASSGMGIRYF. The CDR3 coding sequence is TGTGCCAGTAGTGGTATGGGTATCCGGTACTTC.

This clone has a handful of counts. The chain carries TRBV7-9 and TRBJ1-2, with D hard to call. This CDR3 comprises 14 residues. V was cut by 4 bases and J by 0 bases, with 9 bases left in between. CDR1 and CDR2 (germline): SEHNR, FQNEAQ (reference sequence). In DNA form, the CDR3 reads TGTGCCAGCAGCTCAAGCGGGGCTAACTATGGCTACACCTTC. Amino acid sequence: CASSSSGANYGYTF.

This clone was recorded many times. The chain uses TRBV30 and TRBJ1-2, with D hard to call. V lost 0 bases to trimming and J lost 4 bases, with 6 bases between them. Germline-derived CDR1 and CDR2 are GTSNPN and SVGIG (reference sequence). The CDR3 sequence is 12 residues long. DNA of the CDR3: TGTGCCTGGAGTGTACGGCTCTATGGCTACACCTTC. It codes for CAWSVRLYGYTF.

This clone appeared many times. V is TRBV20-1 and J is TRBJ1-6; D is possibly TRBD1 (5 bases). CDR1 and CDR2 from the germline V gene are DFQATT and SNEGSKA (reference sequence). V was shortened by 1 base and J by 8 bases, with 12 bases between the two germline ends. The CDR3 extends over 14 amino acids. CDR3 loop: CSARAGGDHSPLHF. CDR3 in DNA: TGCAGTGCTAGAGCGGGCGGGGACCATTCACCCCTCCACTTT.

The chain is built from TRBV19 and TRBJ1-1; no reliable D call. Germline CDR1 reads LNHDA; CDR2 reads SQIVND (reference sequence). The CDR3 loop spans 16 amino acids. The V end was cut by 5 bases, the J end by 4 bases, with 20 bases between. CDR3 residues: CASSLRGLQGGTEAFF. Written as DNA, the CDR3 is TGTGCCAGTAGTCTGCGCGGGCTTCAAGGCGGCACTGAAGCTTTCTTT.

There are many counts of this clone. This sample also contains other DNA sequences that code for the same CDR3. The chain has TRBV9 and TRBJ2-5; TRBD2 agrees at 8 bases. The CDR3 extends over 16 amino acids. Germline CDR1 and CDR2: SGDLS and YYNGEE. V lost 0 bases to trimming and J lost 2 bases; unmatched junction nucleotides: 6. CDR3 amino acids: CASSVAGASGQETQYF. The CDR3 bases are TGTGCCAGCAGCGTAGCGGGTGCTAGCGGGCAAGAGACCCAGTACTTC.